Listed below are T cell receptor beta chains from one sample, sequenced in a study of blood T cell repertoires in COVID-19. The data were produced by immunoSEQ multiplex PCR, yet TCRdb's version contains in-frame clones alone and is incomplete. Among some 320,000 clones listed, roughly 89% were seen once. The source material was PBMCs or T cells enriched from blood (not recorded which). The source of these receptors is a woman in her 50s who had been exposed to COVID-19. Each CDR3 is given with its conserved first and last residue. A D gene is named only where the DNA matches it firmly.

len: 15; d_gene: -; j_gene: TRBJ2-2; v_gene: TRBV3-1/TRBV3-2; CDR3nt: TGTGCCAGCAGCCAAGATCAACTTAACACCGGGGAGCTGTTTTTT; CDR3aa: CASSQDQLNTGELFF
len: 14; d_gene: -; j_gene: TRBJ2-5; v_gene: TRBV7-9; CDR3nt: TGTGCCAGCAGCTTGGGGGGAGTTCAAGAGACCCAGTACTTC; CDR3aa: CASSLGGVQETQYF
len: 14; d_gene: TRBD1; j_gene: TRBJ2-3; v_gene: TRBV2; CDR3nt: TGTGCCAGCAGAATGGACAGGGGATCCGATACGCAGTATTTT; CDR3aa: CASRMDRGSDTQYF
len: 12; d_gene: TRBD2; j_gene: TRBJ2-1; v_gene: TRBV2; CDR3nt: TGTGCCACCGGACTAGCGCGGGATGAGCAGTTCTTC; CDR3aa: CATGLARDEQFF
len: 14; d_gene: TRBD1; j_gene: TRBJ1-2; v_gene: TRBV27; CDR3nt: TGTGCCAGCAGTCCCGGGACAGGGAGGGGTGGCTACACCTTC; CDR3aa: CASSPGTGRGGYTF
len: 13; d_gene: TRBD1; j_gene: TRBJ2-7; v_gene: TRBV6-5; CDR3nt: TGTGCCAGCAGTACACAGGGGGAGACCCCTCTGTACTTC; CDR3aa: CASSTQGETPLYF
len: 15; d_gene: -; j_gene: TRBJ2-3; v_gene: TRBV28; CDR3nt: TGTGCCAGCAGTTCTTGGAGGGGGCGGAAAGATACGCAGTATTTT; CDR3aa: CASSSWRGRKDTQYF
len: 16; d_gene: TRBD2; j_gene: TRBJ2-3; v_gene: TRBV7-2; CDR3nt: TGTGCCAGCAGCTTGACTAGCGGGGGGGACACAGATACGCAGTATTTT; CDR3aa: CASSLTSGGDTDTQYF
len: 15; d_gene: -; j_gene: TRBJ1-5; v_gene: TRBV10-3; CDR3nt: TGTGCCATCAGCAGAGACAAGTATAGCAATCAGCCCCAGCATTTT; CDR3aa: CAISRDKYSNQPQHF
len: 11; d_gene: -; j_gene: TRBJ2-3; v_gene: TRBV19; CDR3nt: TGTGCCAGTAGTATTAGCGGTACGCAGTATTTT; CDR3aa: CASSISGTQYF
len: 16; d_gene: -; j_gene: TRBJ2-7; v_gene: TRBV14; CDR3nt: TGTGCCAGCAGCCAAGTTTGGCCATCAACGAGGGCTGAGCAGTACTTC; CDR3aa: CASSQVWPSTRAEQYF
len: 14; d_gene: -; j_gene: TRBJ1-2; v_gene: TRBV28; CDR3nt: TGTGCCAGCAGTTTATCAGGGAATCGCTATGGCTACACCTTC; CDR3aa: CASSLSGNRYGYTF
len: 12; d_gene: -; j_gene: TRBJ2-7; v_gene: TRBV7-9; CDR3nt: TGTGCCAGCAACGAAGGAGGGTACGAGCAGTACTTC; CDR3aa: CASNEGGYEQYF